Listed below are T cell receptor beta chains from one sample, sequenced in a study of blood T cells in healthy people across ages. TCRdb itself ran the 5' RACE reads through MiXCR, one entry per CDR3 protein. The sample yields 550,000 to 700,000 distinct CDR3 sequences, 27% seen once. Material for sequencing was blood. Receptor source: a woman between 65 and 79 years old in good health. The CDR3 runs from the conserved cysteine through the conserved F or W. Fields, in order: D gene, J gene, clone size, V gene, CDR3 DNA, CDR3 protein. The D gene is left open where the match is weak. Expanded clones get a size class; other rows say once, few or many, or leave the size out.

d_gene: NA
j_gene: TRBJ1-3
abundance: few
v_gene: TRBV29-1
CDR3nt: TGCAGCGTTGAAAGGAGCTCTGGAAACACCATATATTTT
CDR3aa: CSVERSSGNTIYF

d_gene: NA
j_gene: TRBJ2-5
abundance: NA
v_gene: TRBV5-6
CDR3nt: TGTGTCAGCAGGTTTGGCCAAGAGACCCAGTACTTC
CDR3aa: CVSRFGQETQYF

d_gene: NA
j_gene: TRBJ2-5
abundance: few
v_gene: TRBV7-2
CDR3nt: TGTGCCAGCAGCTCTGGTTTCACAGGTACCGGTGAGACCCAGTACTTC
CDR3aa: CASSSGFTGTGETQYF

d_gene: NA
j_gene: TRBJ1-1
abundance: few
v_gene: TRBV2
CDR3nt: TGTGCCAGCAAGTGGCCGAACACTGAAGCTTTCTTT
CDR3aa: CASKWPNTEAFF

d_gene: NA
j_gene: TRBJ1-2
abundance: NA
v_gene: TRBV3-1
CDR3nt: TGTGCCAGCAGCCCCCTGGGGGATGGCTATGGCTACACCTTC
CDR3aa: CASSPLGDGYGYTF

d_gene: TRBD2
j_gene: TRBJ2-3
abundance: NA
v_gene: TRBV15
CDR3nt: TGTGCCACCAGCCTTAGCGGGGGGGTCCCCGATACGCAGTATTTT
CDR3aa: CATSLSGGVPDTQYF

d_gene: NA
j_gene: TRBJ2-3
abundance: NA
v_gene: TRBV4-3
CDR3nt: TGCGCCAGCAGCCAACGACTAGAAACCACAGATACGCAGTATTTT
CDR3aa: CASSQRLETTDTQYF

d_gene: TRBD2
j_gene: TRBJ2-2
abundance: few
v_gene: TRBV20-1
CDR3nt: TGCAGTGCCAGCCCCGGGACTAGGACCGGGGAGCTGTTTTTT
CDR3aa: CSASPGTRTGELFF

d_gene: TRBD2
j_gene: TRBJ2-2
abundance: few
v_gene: TRBV5-1
CDR3nt: TGCGCCAGCGGCGGGGGGGCAGGCACCGGGGAGCTGTTTTTT
CDR3aa: CASGGGAGTGELFF

d_gene: NA
j_gene: TRBJ1-3
abundance: few
v_gene: TRBV5-1
CDR3nt: TGCGCCAGCAGCACAACAGGTGCATCTGGAAACACCATATATTTT
CDR3aa: CASSTTGASGNTIYF

d_gene: NA
j_gene: TRBJ2-1
abundance: many
v_gene: TRBV3-1
CDR3nt: TGTGCCAGCAGCCTTCAGGCTGAGCAGTTCTTC
CDR3aa: CASSLQAEQFF

d_gene: NA
j_gene: TRBJ2-3
abundance: many
v_gene: TRBV12-3/TRBV12-4
CDR3nt: TGTGCCAGCAGTCCGCCCCGATGGGCAGGGGGGGGCCGGGATACGCAGTATTTT
CDR3aa: CASSPPRWAGGGRDTQYF

d_gene: NA
j_gene: TRBJ2-3
abundance: few
v_gene: TRBV18
CDR3nt: TGTGCCAGCTCCCCTAACCCGGGGGATACGCAGTATTTT
CDR3aa: CASSPNPGDTQYF

d_gene: TRBD1
j_gene: TRBJ1-2
abundance: NA
v_gene: TRBV6-6
CDR3nt: TGTGCCACCCGGAGGGGACAGGGGGCTGATGGCTACACCTTC
CDR3aa: CATRRGQGADGYTF

d_gene: NA
j_gene: TRBJ1-4
abundance: NA
v_gene: TRBV10-3
CDR3nt: TGTGCCATCAGTGAGTCAAGGGTTGGAGAAAAACTGTTTTTT
CDR3aa: CAISESRVGEKLFF

d_gene: TRBD2
j_gene: TRBJ2-5
abundance: NA
v_gene: TRBV24-1
CDR3nt: TGTGCCACCCAATCAGCGGGGGGGCCGAGGGAGGCCCAGTACTTC
CDR3aa: CATQSAGGPREAQYF

d_gene: NA
j_gene: TRBJ2-7
abundance: many
v_gene: TRBV6-2/TRBV6-3
CDR3nt: TGTGCCAGCAGGAGTTCGGGCGGTACCTACGAGCAGTACTTC
CDR3aa: CASRSSGGTYEQYF

d_gene: NA
j_gene: TRBJ1-1
abundance: NA
v_gene: TRBV29-1
CDR3nt: TGCAGCGTTGGGGGCATGAACACTGAAGCTTTCTTT
CDR3aa: CSVGGMNTEAFF

d_gene: TRBD2
j_gene: TRBJ2-2
abundance: NA
v_gene: TRBV7-3
CDR3nt: TGTGCCAGCAGCTTACATAGCGGGGGGGCCGCCGGGCAGCTGTTTTTT
CDR3aa: CASSLHSGGAAGQLFF

d_gene: TRBD1
j_gene: TRBJ2-5
abundance: few
v_gene: TRBV14
CDR3nt: TGTGCCAGCAGCCAAGGGTCGACAGGGGGAGGAGAGACCCAGTACTTC
CDR3aa: CASSQGSTGGGETQYF

d_gene: TRBD2
j_gene: TRBJ2-1
abundance: few
v_gene: TRBV12-3/TRBV12-4
CDR3nt: TGTGCCAGCAGCAACGAAGGGACTATCTACAATGAGCAGTTCTTC
CDR3aa: CASSNEGTIYNEQFF

d_gene: NA
j_gene: TRBJ1-4
abundance: NA
v_gene: TRBV5-1
CDR3nt: TGCACCAGCAGCTTGATGGGTTATAATGAAAAACTGTTTTTT
CDR3aa: CTSSLMGYNEKLFF

d_gene: NA
j_gene: TRBJ2-3
abundance: NA
v_gene: TRBV4-3
CDR3nt: TGCGCCAGCAGCCAAGTTTCTTACCGCACAGATACGCAGTATTTT
CDR3aa: CASSQVSYRTDTQYF

d_gene: TRBD2
j_gene: TRBJ2-5
abundance: NA
v_gene: TRBV5-1
CDR3nt: TGCGCCAGGAGCTTGGGCGGGGGAGAGACCCAGTACTTC
CDR3aa: CARSLGGGETQYF

d_gene: NA
j_gene: TRBJ2-5
abundance: NA
v_gene: TRBV5-1
CDR3nt: TGCGCCAGCAGCTTGGATGTATGGAGAGGCCAAGAGACCCAGTACTTC
CDR3aa: CASSLDVWRGQETQYF

d_gene: NA
j_gene: TRBJ1-2
abundance: NA
v_gene: TRBV5-1
CDR3nt: TGCGCCAGCAGCTCCGAAGGGGTGAAGGGCTACACCTTC
CDR3aa: CASSSEGVKGYTF

d_gene: NA
j_gene: TRBJ2-7
abundance: NA
v_gene: TRBV6-2/TRBV6-3
CDR3nt: TGTGCCAGCAGTCAGCAGCTGGGGGGCTCCTACAATGAGCAGTACTTC
CDR3aa: CASSQQLGGSYNEQYF

d_gene: TRBD2
j_gene: TRBJ2-7
abundance: NA
v_gene: TRBV18
CDR3nt: TGTGCCAGCTCACCGGGACTAGGATCCTACGAGCAGTACTTC
CDR3aa: CASSPGLGSYEQYF

d_gene: NA
j_gene: TRBJ2-7
abundance: few
v_gene: TRBV6-5
CDR3nt: TGTGCCAGCAGTTACTCTATCCAGGGTATCGACGAGCAGTACTTC
CDR3aa: CASSYSIQGIDEQYF

d_gene: TRBD1
j_gene: TRBJ1-3
abundance: many
v_gene: TRBV7-2
CDR3nt: TGTGCCAGCAGTTCGGACAGGGGAAACACCATATATTTT
CDR3aa: CASSSDRGNTIYF

d_gene: NA
j_gene: TRBJ2-7
abundance: few
v_gene: TRBV6-5
CDR3nt: TGTGCCAGCAGTTACTCAATCGGAAAGGGGACCTACGAGCAGTACTTC
CDR3aa: CASSYSIGKGTYEQYF

d_gene: NA
j_gene: TRBJ2-7
abundance: many
v_gene: TRBV28
CDR3nt: TGTGCCAGCAGTTTATACGGCTACGAGCAGTACTTC
CDR3aa: CASSLYGYEQYF

d_gene: NA
j_gene: TRBJ1-2
abundance: NA
v_gene: TRBV7-2
CDR3nt: TGTGCCAGCAGCTTAGACTCTACGTTAGGTCTAGGCTACACCTTC
CDR3aa: CASSLDSTLGLGYTF

d_gene: NA
j_gene: TRBJ1-1
abundance: NA
v_gene: TRBV7-2
CDR3nt: TGTGCCAGCAGCTCAAAGACAGGGAACACTGAAGCTTTCTTT
CDR3aa: CASSSKTGNTEAFF

d_gene: NA
j_gene: TRBJ1-1
abundance: NA
v_gene: TRBV20-1
CDR3nt: TGCAGTGCTAGGCTAACAGGGAGAAGGACTGAAGCTTTCTTT
CDR3aa: CSARLTGRRTEAFF

d_gene: NA
j_gene: TRBJ2-4
abundance: few
v_gene: TRBV12-3/TRBV12-4
CDR3nt: TGTGCCAGCACCCTCTCGGGGGTAGACATTCAGTACTTC
CDR3aa: CASTLSGVDIQYF

d_gene: NA
j_gene: TRBJ2-7
abundance: NA
v_gene: TRBV6-5
CDR3nt: TGTGCCAGCAGTTCCCTGGACAGCACTCTACGAGCAAGGAAGCAGTACTTC
CDR3aa: CASSSLDSTLRARKQYF

d_gene: NA
j_gene: TRBJ2-1
abundance: NA
v_gene: TRBV12-3/TRBV12-4
CDR3nt: TGTGCCAGCAACTCCTTCGGATCTGTGCAGGGTCGGGGCAATGAGCAGTTCTTC
CDR3aa: CASNSFGSVQGRGNEQFF

d_gene: NA
j_gene: TRBJ2-7
abundance: few
v_gene: TRBV4-3
CDR3nt: TGCGCCAGCAGCCAAGAGGGAGAAGGAGGACACGAGCAGTACTTC
CDR3aa: CASSQEGEGGHEQYF

d_gene: TRBD2
j_gene: TRBJ2-7
abundance: NA
v_gene: TRBV20-1
CDR3nt: TGCAGTGCTCGGGCGGGGGGGCCCTCCTACGAGCAGTACTTC
CDR3aa: CSARAGGPSYEQYF

d_gene: TRBD1
j_gene: TRBJ1-1
abundance: NA
v_gene: TRBV6-5
CDR3nt: TGTGCCAGCAGTTATACCATACCCGGGACAGGGGGTTGGAACACTGAAGCTTTCTTT
CDR3aa: CASSYTIPGTGGWNTEAFF

d_gene: NA
j_gene: TRBJ2-1
abundance: few
v_gene: TRBV30
CDR3nt: TGTGCCTGGAGCAGGGGGGGGAGCTCCTACAATGAGCAGTTCTTC
CDR3aa: CAWSRGGSSYNEQFF

d_gene: TRBD1
j_gene: TRBJ2-2
abundance: NA
v_gene: TRBV5-1
CDR3nt: TGCGCCAGCAGGACGGGACAGGGAGGCACCGGGGAGCTGTTTTTT
CDR3aa: CASRTGQGGTGELFF

d_gene: TRBD1
j_gene: TRBJ2-4
abundance: NA
v_gene: TRBV9
CDR3nt: TGTGCCAGCAGCCCCCGACCAGGGGGCATTCAGTACTTC
CDR3aa: CASSPRPGGIQYF

d_gene: NA
j_gene: TRBJ1-1
abundance: few
v_gene: TRBV19
CDR3nt: TGTGCCAGCCGGGGGGCAGGGCGGAACACTGAAGCTTTCTTT
CDR3aa: CASRGAGRNTEAFF

d_gene: NA
j_gene: TRBJ2-5
abundance: NA
v_gene: TRBV5-5
CDR3nt: TGTGCCAGCAGCTTTAGCCGGGCAGGCCAAGAGACCCAGTACTTC
CDR3aa: CASSFSRAGQETQYF

d_gene: NA
j_gene: TRBJ1-1
abundance: NA
v_gene: TRBV10-3
CDR3nt: TGTGCCATCACCTTGGGGGTGGACACTGAAGCTTTCTTT
CDR3aa: CAITLGVDTEAFF

d_gene: NA
j_gene: TRBJ1-5
abundance: few
v_gene: TRBV6-6
CDR3nt: TGTGCCAGCAGTTATTGGGGGGTCGATCAGCCCCAGCATTTT
CDR3aa: CASSYWGVDQPQHF